Below, 22 T cell receptor beta chains from the same sample are listed, as sequenced in a study of T cells after yellow fever vaccination. TCRdb recomputed calls from the 5' RACE reads with MiXCR, one row per CDR3 protein. The sample holds fewer than 350,000 distinct CDR3 sequences, 3.5% to 4.5% seen once. The sample consisted of PBMCs, taken 15 days after the yellow fever booster vaccination. These receptors all come from a man younger than 30 who received the YFV17D yellow fever vaccine.

This clonotype was seen many times. The chain employs TRBV7-8 and TRBJ2-3; D is possibly TRBD1 or TRBD2 (5 bases each). The better agreement between TRBJ2-5 and the DNA end casts doubt on the J call. The CDR3 has 11 amino acids. CDR1 and CDR2 (germline): SGHVS, FQNEAQ. The CDR3 sequence: CASSPGGTQYF. In DNA, the CDR3 is TGTGCCAGCAGCCCTGGGGGGACCCAGTACTTC.

This clonotype showed up many times. CDR3 in amino acids: CASAQGQRGETQYF. The CDR3 DNA reads TGTGCCAGCGCCCAGGGACAGAGGGGGGAGACCCAGTACTTC. J is TRBJ2-5 and V is TRBV4-2; 7 bases match TRBD1. The V gene's germline CDR1 is LGHNA and CDR2 YNFKEQ. The CDR3 sequence is 14 residues long. Unmatched junction bases numbered 11, after V lost 8 bases and J lost 5 bases.

CDR3 region: CASSLRVGEAFF. The CDR3 coding sequence is TGTGCCAGCAGTTTAAGGGTTGGTGAAGCTTTCTTT. The rearrangement links TRBV12-3 or TRBV12-4 to TRBJ1-1; no firm D call. The CDR3 runs to 12 residues. The ends were cut back, 2 bases at V and 7 bases at J, with 8 bases in the middle.

This clonotype has at least ten counts. The chain combines TRBV5-1 with TRBJ1-1; 7 positions match TRBD1. With V trimmed by 4 bases and J by 5 bases, 8 bases remained unmatched. Germline-derived CDR1 and CDR2 are SGHRS and YFSETQ. The CDR3 sequence is 14 residues long. CDR3 residues: CASSQSPGGTEAFF. CDR3 nucleotide sequence: TGCGCCAGCAGCCAATCCCCAGGGGGTACTGAAGCTTTCTTT.

This clonotype was observed a handful of times. This sequence joins TRBV5-1 and TRBJ1-2, with D perhaps matching TRBD1 (5 bases). The CDR3 has 15 residues. The V end lost 0 bases, the J end lost 7 bases, and 16 bases lay between the germline ends. CDR1 is SGHRS, CDR2 YFSETQ, per germline. The CDR3 region has the DNA TGCGCCAGCAGCTTGGAGTCGCGGGGGTTAAGTGGCTACACCTTC. Translation: CASSLESRGLSGYTF.

This clonotype came up a few times. V is TRBV29-1 and J is TRBJ1-5; D is possibly TRBD1 (6 bases). Trimming removed 7 bases at V and 1 base at J, with 17 bases between. The CDR3 has 15 residues. Per germline, CDR1 SQVTM and CDR2 ANQGSEA. CDR3 sequence (DNA): TGCAGCGCCACGGCAGGGGAAGAGAGCAATCAGCCCCAGCATTTT. It specifies CSATAGEESNQPQHF.

This clonotype was recorded at least ten times. A much larger clone differs from this one at a single base, so this may be a read error. The chain is built from TRBV4-2 and TRBJ2-7, with D unresolved. V was cut by 6 bases and J by 3 bases, with 6 bases left in between. Per germline, CDR1 LGHNA and CDR2 YNFKEQ. The CDR3 is 11 residues long. The CDR3 sequence: CASSSHYEQYF. Here the CDR3 DNA reads TGTGCCAGCAGTTCCCACTACGAGCAGTACTTC.

This clonotype was detected ten times or more. The J gene is TRBJ2-3, the V gene TRBV7-9; no definite D call. Germline V lookup: CDR1 SEHNR, CDR2 FQNEAQ (reference sequence). The CDR3 extends over 13 amino acids. Trimming took 7 bases from V and 6 from J, leaving 14 bases between them. The CDR3: CASTLLSSDTQYF. The DNA for the CDR3 is TGTGCCAGCACCCTCCTTAGTAGCGATACGCAGTATTTT.

This sequence joins TRBV10-2 and TRBJ2-7; D remains unclear. V lost 4 bases and J 4 bases, leaving 5 bases between the germline ends. The CDR3 contains 11 residues. Germline lookup yields CDR1 WSHSY and CDR2 SAAADI. CDR3 nucleotide sequence: TGCGCCAGCAGTGGCGGTTACGAGCAGTACGTC. Protein product: CASSGGYEQYV.

This clonotype was observed many times. The rearrangement links TRBV12-3 or TRBV12-4 to TRBJ1-3; 9 positions match TRBD1. The CDR3 spans 15 residues. The J segment lost 1 base and the V segment lost 6 bases, leaving 4 bases of the junction unmatched. The CDR3 protein is CASSAGQGSGNTIYF. The DNA for the CDR3 is TGTGCCAGCAGCGCCGGACAGGGGTCTGGAAACACCATATATTTT.

This clonotype has at least ten counts. The J gene is TRBJ2-2, the V gene TRBV7-9, with D possibly matching TRBD2 (6 bases). Trimming removed 3 bases from V and 2 bases from J, with 10 bases in between. The CDR3 covers 15 residues. Germline CDR1 SEHNR, CDR2 FQNEAQ (reference sequence). In DNA, the CDR3 is TGTGCCAGCAGCTTTTGGGGACTTAACACCGGGGAGCTGTTTTTT. The encoded protein is CASSFWGLNTGELFF.

The genes are TRBV5-6 and TRBJ1-6; 8 bases map to TRBD1. V shed 4 bases, J shed 10 bases, and the junction held 13 bases outside the gene matches. CDR1 SGHDT and CDR2 YYEEEE come from the germline V gene. This CDR3 is built from 16 residues. DNA for the CDR3: TGTGCCAGCAGCCCGAGACAGGGGAAGTGGGAATCACCCCTCCACTTT. Its translation: CASSPRQGKWESPLHF.

This clonotype has a handful of counts. The chain carries TRBV27 and TRBJ2-7; possibly TRBD1 or TRBD2 for D (5 bases each). V was cut by 5 bases and J by 4 bases, with 15 bases left in between. CDR3 size: 14 residues. Germline CDR1 and CDR2: MNHEY and SMNVEV (reference sequence). CDR3 protein: CASSPVGGGYEQYV. CDR3 DNA sequence: TGTGCCAGCAGTCCAGTTGGGGGTGGGTACGAGCAGTACGTC.

This clonotype was observed many times. V gene TRBV29-1 combines with J gene TRBJ2-1; no clear D gene. V gave up 2 bases and J gave up 5 bases, with 7 bases separating them. CDR1 and CDR2 (germline): SQVTM, ANQGSEA. The CDR3 contains 12 residues. The chain's CDR3 is CSVESWDNEQFF. CDR3 DNA: TGCAGCGTTGAAAGTTGGGACAATGAGCAGTTCTTC.

This clonotype has a count of ten or more. The DNA of the CDR3 is TGCAGCGTTGGCGGGGAGGTTGAGCAGTTCTTC. It codes for CSVGGEVEQFF. This rearrangement joins TRBV29-1 to TRBJ2-1; tentatively, D is TRBD2 (6 bases). Trimming removed 4 bases at V and 9 bases at J, with 10 bases between. This CDR3 has 11 residues. Germline V CDR1 and CDR2: SQVTM, ANQGSEA.

CDR3 nucleotides: TGCGCCAGCAGCCAAGAATCGAGGACAGGATATAGCAATCAGCCCCAGCATTTT. It encodes CASSQESRTGYSNQPQHF. The rearrangement joins TRBV4-3 to TRBJ1-5; 7 bases agree with TRBD1. This CDR3 is built from 18 residues. Losses at the gene ends were 0 bases for V and 0 bases for J; bases not matched to a gene: 8. In germline, CDR1 is LGHNA, CDR2 YSLEER.

This clonotype was recorded many times. This chain uses TRBV7-2 with TRBJ1-1; D might be TRBD1 (5 bases). This CDR3 has 14 amino acids. Deletions cut 3 bases from V and 7 bases from J, with 15 bases between. From germline, CDR1 is SGHTA and CDR2 FQGNSA. Here the CDR3 reads CASSFRDSRSEAFF. CDR3 bases: TGTGCCAGCAGCTTCCGGGACTCACGGAGTGAAGCTTTCTTT. Full variable domain (outside the CDR3, taken from reference TRBV7-2 and TRBJ1-1): GAGVSQSPSNKVTEKGKDVELRCDPISGHTALYWYRQSLGQGLEFLIYFQGNSAPDKSGLPSDRFSAERTGGSVSTLTIQRTQQEDSAVYLCASSFRDSRSEAFFGQGTRLTVV.

This clonotype was observed a few times. This chain links TRBV11-2 with TRBJ1-1, with a possible D match to TRBD1 (5 bases). V gave up 2 bases and J gave up 5 bases, with 12 bases separating them. Germline assignment: CDR1 SGHAT and CDR2 FQNNGV. The CDR3 consists of 14 residues. The CDR3 spells CASSLLVRGTEAFF. The CDR3 DNA reads TGTGCCAGCAGCTTATTGGTTCGGGGGACTGAAGCTTTCTTT.

The rearrangement links TRBV27 to TRBJ2-5; no definite D call. The CDR3 extends over 12 amino acids. V was cut by 6 bases and J by 0 bases, with 5 bases left in between. Per the germline V gene, CDR1 is MNHEY and CDR2 is SMNVEV (reference sequence). Here the CDR3 DNA reads TGTGCCAGCAGAGATTACCAAGAGACCCAGTACTTC. Protein: CASRDYQETQYF.

This clonotype was seen many times. The rearrangement links TRBV7-2 to TRBJ2-7; D perhaps matches TRBD1 (6 bases). The CDR3 contains 13 residues. Germline V CDR1 and CDR2: SGHTA, FQGNSA. Trimming cost V 1 base and J 2 bases, with 6 bases left between them. CDR3 sequence (DNA): TGTGCCAGCAGCTTAGACAGGGCCTACGAGCAGTACTTC. Translated: CASSLDRAYEQYF. Full variable domain (rest looked up from reference TRBV7-2 and TRBJ2-7): GAGVSQSPSNKVTEKGKDVELRCDPISGHTALYWYRQSLGQGLEFLIYFQGNSAPDKSGLPSDRFSAERTGGSVSTLTIQRTQQEDSAVYLCASSLDRAYEQYFGPGTRLTVT.

This clonotype has a count of ten or more. The CDR3 reads CASSLALAGAYNEQFF. CDR3 DNA: TGTGCCAGCAGCTTAGCCCTAGCGGGGGCGTACAATGAGCAGTTCTTC. This chain uses TRBV7-9 with TRBJ2-1; 10 nucleotides line up with TRBD2. The CDR3 extends over 16 amino acids. V was clipped by 0 bases and J by 4 bases; unmatched bases: 3. Germline assignment: CDR1 SEHNR and CDR2 FQNEAQ (reference sequence). Using reference TRBV7-9 and TRBJ2-1 for the parts outside the CDR3, the full variable domain is DTGVSQNPRHKITKRGQNVTFRCDPISEHNRLYWYRQTLGQGPEFLTYFQNEAQLEKSRLLSDRFSAERPKGSFSTLEIQRTEQGDSAMYLCASSLALAGAYNEQFFGPGTRLTVL.

The chain links TRBV18 to TRBJ1-1; possible D gene TRBD1, 6 bases. CDR1 is KGHSH and CDR2 is LQKENI in the germline V gene. V was clipped by 2 bases and J by 7 bases, with 14 bases between them. CDR3 length: 14 amino acids. The CDR3 region is CASSPIEGGVEAFF. The CDR3 DNA is TGTGCCAGCTCACCAATAGAGGGGGGAGTTGAAGCTTTCTTT. The variable domain in full, completed from reference TRBV18 and TRBJ1-1, reads NAGVMQNPRHLVRRRGQEARLRCSPMKGHSHVYWYRQLPEEGLKFMVYLQKENIIDESGMPKERFSAEFPKEGPSILRIQQVVRGDSAAYFCASSPIEGGVEAFFGQGTRLTVV.